A single sample gave rise to the 18 T cell receptor beta chains below, sequenced in a study of cytomegalovirus exposure and HLA in healthy donors. The primer mix had 60 Vbeta and 13 Jbeta primers. Here immunoSEQ multiplex PCR was the method, and the copy in TCRdb shows in-frame clones only, minus some. Here the sample spans 95,000 to 120,000 clones, approximately 74% being singletons. The sequenced material came from PBMCs. The receptors originated from a woman aged 40 to 49 in good health and CMV-seropositive.

The chain recombines TRBV14 with TRBJ1-2; the D gene is possibly TRBD1 (6 bases). The V end lost 2 bases, the J end lost 8 bases, and 15 bases lay between the germline ends. This CDR3 has 14 residues. Germline loops: CDR1 SGHDN, CDR2 FVKESK. CDR3 nucleotide sequence: TGTGCCAGCAGCCAAAGGGCAGGGGCCAAAGGCTACACCTTC. It encodes CASSQRAGAKGYTF.

The V gene is TRBV19, the J gene TRBJ2-7; D ambiguous. Germline CDR1 reads LNHDA; CDR2 reads SQIVND (reference sequence). Between the trimmed V and J ends, which lost 7 bases and 1 base, there was a span of 14 bases. This CDR3 contains 14 residues. In nucleotides, the CDR3 is TGTGCCAGTAAGAGGCAGACTTTGTCCTACGAGCAGTACTTC. Its translation: CASKRQTLSYEQYF.

V is TRBV27 and J is TRBJ2-5; D not resolved. The J call could be wrong; TRBJ2-7 is a better fit for the DNA end. The CDR3 has 16 amino acids. CDR1 MNHEY and CDR2 SMNVEV come from the germline V gene (reference sequence). The CDR3 DNA is TGTGCCAGCACCCAAGCTGCGGTTCCCGTCTTAAACGAGCAGTACTTC. Protein: CASTQAAVPVLNEQYF.

This clone was found once. The J gene is TRBJ2-3, the V gene TRBV7-3; 12 bases are shared with TRBD2. This CDR3 has 14 amino acids. Germline values: CDR1 SGHTA, CDR2 FQGTGA. After removal of 5 bases from V and 6 bases from J, the junction contained 3 bases not matched to a gene. This CDR3 is CASSPGTSGDTQYF. The CDR3 region has the DNA TGTGCCAGCAGCCCCGGGACTAGCGGGGATACGCAGTATTTT.

The chain employs TRBV6-1 and TRBJ2-7; tentatively, D is TRBD2 (6 bases). Per the germline V gene, CDR1 is MNHNS and CDR2 is SASEGT. The germline V and J ends were trimmed by 2 bases and 0 bases, with 11 bases remaining between them. The CDR3 spans 15 residues. CDR3 protein: CASSERSGSSYEQYF. In nucleotides, the CDR3 is TGTGCCAGCAGTGAAAGGTCCGGGAGCTCCTACGAGCAGTACTTC.

As regards this clone: The same CDR3 can be traced to other DNA sequences in this sample. The chain employs TRBV7-6 and TRBJ2-1, with 7 bases lining up with TRBD1. Losses at the gene ends were 1 base for V and 10 bases for J; bases not matched to a gene: 4. Germline values: CDR1 SGHVS, CDR2 FNYEAQ. The length of the CDR3 is 13 residues. This CDR3 is CASSLEADREQFF. The CDR3 DNA follows: TGTGCCAGCAGCTTAGAGGCGGACAGGGAGCAGTTCTTC.

The J gene is TRBJ2-5, the V gene TRBV5-4; 8 nucleotides match TRBD2. Per the germline V gene, CDR1 is SGHNT and CDR2 is YYREEE (reference sequence). V shed 0 bases and J 5 bases; nucleotides not matched to a gene: 9. This CDR3 has 16 amino acids. CDR3: CASSLGASGGLETQYF. In nucleotides, the CDR3 is TGTGCCAGCAGCTTGGGGGCGAGCGGGGGTTTGGAGACCCAGTACTTC.

The genes are TRBV18 and TRBJ1-1; unclear D gene. V lost 2 bases and J 5 bases, leaving 12 bases between the germline ends. From germline, CDR1 is KGHSH and CDR2 LQKENI. The CDR3 has 14 amino acids. The CDR3 loop is CASSPEGWRTEAFF. The CDR3 coding sequence is TGTGCCAGCTCACCAGAGGGTTGGAGGACTGAAGCTTTCTTT. Supplemented by reference TRBV18 and TRBJ1-1, the full variable domain reads NAGVMQNPRHLVRRRGQEARLRCSPMKGHSHVYWYRQLPEEGLKFMVYLQKENIIDESGMPKERFSAEFPKEGPSILRIQQVVRGDSAAYFCASSPEGWRTEAFFGQGTRLTVV.

The chain is built from TRBV4-2 and TRBJ1-2, with a weak D call TRBD1 (6 bases). CDR1 and CDR2 from the germline V gene are LGHNA and YNFKEQ. There are 15 residues in the CDR3. V was cut by 0 bases and J by 2 bases, with 10 bases left in between. In DNA form, the CDR3 reads TGTGCCAGCAGCCAAGACCCACAGGGAAACTATGGCTACACCTTC. Its protein product is CASSQDPQGNYGYTF.

The chain uses TRBV7-9 and TRBJ2-5; 9 positions agree with TRBD2. The germline gives CDR1 SEHNR, CDR2 FQNEAQ (reference sequence). This CDR3 contains 15 residues. The J segment lost 5 bases and the V segment lost 5 bases, leaving 9 bases of the junction unmatched. The CDR3 here is CASSPIAGVGETQYF. Here the CDR3 DNA reads TGTGCCAGCAGCCCCATAGCGGGAGTAGGTGAGACCCAGTACTTC.

The rearrangement joins TRBV5-1 to TRBJ2-3; D unclear. V dropped 2 bases and J dropped 5 bases, with 12 bases sitting between them. Germline V lookup: CDR1 SGHRS, CDR2 YFSETQ. This CDR3 has 14 residues. The CDR3 region is CASSFTQSLDTQYF. As DNA, the CDR3 is TGCGCCAGCAGCTTTACCCAAAGCTTAGATACGCAGTATTTT.

This chain uses TRBV27 with TRBJ2-7; 13 nucleotides line up with TRBD2. The germline V gene has CDR1 MNHEY and CDR2 SMNVEV (reference sequence). With V trimmed by 5 bases and J by 6 bases, 19 bases remained unmatched. CDR3 size: 19 residues. The CDR3 nucleotides read TGTGCCAGCAGTCCCTCCCCCGTACGGACTAGCGGGAGTCGTAGCGAGCAGTACTTC. This sequence encodes CASSPSPVRTSGSRSEQYF.

This chain's CDR3 is CASSPSRSRSGGELFF. CDR3 sequence (DNA): TGTGCCAGCAGCCCGTCCCGGTCTAGGAGCGGCGGGGAGCTGTTTTTT. V and J are TRBV11-3 and TRBJ2-2; perhaps TRBD2 as D (5 bases). Trimming removed 5 bases from V and 7 bases from J, with 20 bases in between. Germline loops: CDR1 SGHNT, CDR2 YENEEA. This CDR3 contains 16 residues.

The J gene is TRBJ2-5, the V gene TRBV19, with D possibly TRBD2 on 5 matching bases. Trimming left V 3 bases short and J 0 bases short, with 11 bases between. CDR3 length equals 15 residues. Germline values: CDR1 LNHDA, CDR2 SQIVND (reference sequence). In DNA form, the CDR3 reads TGTGCCAGTAGTATGACTACGGGGTACCAAGAGACCCAGTACTTC. Protein sequence: CASSMTTGYQETQYF.

The chain couples TRBV5-4 to TRBJ2-1; the match to TRBD1 covers 8 bases. The trim removed 4 bases at V and 9 bases at J, leaving 6 bases unmatched. The CDR3 has 13 residues. Germline assignment: CDR1 SGHNT and CDR2 YYREEE (reference sequence). The CDR3 region has the DNA TGTGCCAGCAGCAAAGGACAGGGTAGTGAGCAGTTCTTC. Protein: CASSKGQGSEQFF.

The chain combines TRBV5-1 with TRBJ2-1; tentative D call: TRBD2 (5 bases). The CDR3 spans 15 residues. Germline V gives CDR1 SGHRS, CDR2 YFSETQ. With 4 bases removed from V and 0 bases from J, the gap between germline ends came to 11 bases. The CDR3 sequence is CASSETTSSYNEQFF. CDR3 in DNA: TGCGCCAGCAGCGAGACTACTAGCTCCTACAATGAGCAGTTCTTC.

The chain combines TRBV30 with TRBJ2-7; D is ambiguous. Deletions cut 3 bases from V and 1 base from J, with 13 bases between. The CDR3 is 14 amino acids. Germline values: CDR1 GTSNPN, CDR2 SVGIG (reference sequence). The CDR3 loop reads CAWSPGHWSYEQYF. As DNA, the CDR3 is TGTGCCTGGAGCCCCGGTCACTGGTCCTACGAGCAGTACTTC.

The chain employs TRBV18 and TRBJ2-4, with a possible D match to TRBD1 (6 bases). The CDR3 is made up of 16 amino acids. V lost 2 bases to trimming and J lost 0 bases, with 11 bases between them. Germline loops: CDR1 KGHSH, CDR2 LQKENI. In nucleotides, the CDR3 is TGTGCCAGCTCACCATATCGGACAGAAGCCAAAAACATTCAGTACTTC. Translated, it gives CASSPYRTEAKNIQYF.